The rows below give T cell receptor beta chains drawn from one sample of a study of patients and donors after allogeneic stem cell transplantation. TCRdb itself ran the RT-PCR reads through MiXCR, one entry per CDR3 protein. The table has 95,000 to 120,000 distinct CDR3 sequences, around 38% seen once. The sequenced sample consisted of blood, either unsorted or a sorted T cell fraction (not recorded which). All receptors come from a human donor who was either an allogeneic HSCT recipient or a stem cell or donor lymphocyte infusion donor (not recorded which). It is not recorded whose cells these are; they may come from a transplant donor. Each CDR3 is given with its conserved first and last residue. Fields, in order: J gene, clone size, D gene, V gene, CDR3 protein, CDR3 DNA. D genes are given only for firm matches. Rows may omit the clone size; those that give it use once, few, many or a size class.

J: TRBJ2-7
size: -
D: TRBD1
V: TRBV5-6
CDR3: CASTGQGTYEQYF
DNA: TGTGCCAGCACCGGACAGGGAACCTACGAGCAGTACTTC

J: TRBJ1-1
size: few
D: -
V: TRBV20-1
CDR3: CSAYRAQNTEAFF
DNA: TGCAGTGCTTACAGGGCCCAGAACACTGAAGCTTTCTTT

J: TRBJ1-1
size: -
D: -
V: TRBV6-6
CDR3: CASSQHRASNTEAFF
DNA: TGTGCCAGCAGTCAACACAGGGCCTCGAACACTGAAGCTTTCTTT

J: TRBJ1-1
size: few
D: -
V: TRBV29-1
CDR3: CSVEAPRKNAEAFF
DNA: TGCAGCGTTGAAGCCCCCCGCAAGAACGCTGAAGCTTTCTTT

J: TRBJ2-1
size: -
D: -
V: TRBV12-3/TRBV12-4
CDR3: CASSLLSLPTDEQFF
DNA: TGTGCCAGCAGTTTATTAAGCCTTCCTACTGATGAGCAGTTCTTC

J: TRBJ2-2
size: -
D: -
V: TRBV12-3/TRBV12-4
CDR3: CASSHREDTGELFF
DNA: TGTGCCAGCAGTCACCGAGAGGACACCGGGGAGCTGTTTTTT

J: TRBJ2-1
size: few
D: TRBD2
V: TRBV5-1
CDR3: CASSPTSGVGMEQFF
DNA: TGCGCCAGCAGCCCGACTAGCGGGGTGGGTATGGAGCAGTTCTTC

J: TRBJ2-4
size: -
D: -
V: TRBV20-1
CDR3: CSAREVIAKNIQYF
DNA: TGCAGTGCTAGAGAAGTGATAGCCAAAAACATTCAGTACTTC

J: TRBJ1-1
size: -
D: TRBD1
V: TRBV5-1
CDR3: CASRTGGNTEAFF
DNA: TGCGCCAGCAGGACAGGGGGGAACACTGAAGCTTTCTTT

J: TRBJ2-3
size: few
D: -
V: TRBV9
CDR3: CASSPGTWSADTQYF
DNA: TGTGCCAGCAGCCCCGGGACATGGTCGGCAGATACGCAGTATTTT

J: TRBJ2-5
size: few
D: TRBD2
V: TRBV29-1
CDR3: CSVERTSGSGETQYF
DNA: TGCAGCGTTGAAAGGACTAGCGGGAGCGGTGAGACCCAGTACTTC

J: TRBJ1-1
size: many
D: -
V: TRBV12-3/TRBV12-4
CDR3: CASARDTEAFF
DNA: TGTGCCAGCGCTCGGGACACTGAAGCTTTCTTT

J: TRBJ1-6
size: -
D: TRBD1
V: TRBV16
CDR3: CASSHVDRGMVLHF
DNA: TGTGCCAGCAGCCATGTGGACAGGGGGATGGTCCTCCACTTT

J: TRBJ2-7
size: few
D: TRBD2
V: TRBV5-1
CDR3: CASSISGTSYEQYF
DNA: TGCGCCAGCAGCATTAGCGGGACCTCCTACGAGCAGTACTTC

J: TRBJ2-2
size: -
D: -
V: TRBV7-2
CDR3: CASSSGSTGELFF
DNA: TGTGCCAGCAGCTCAGGGTCCACCGGGGAGCTGTTTTTT

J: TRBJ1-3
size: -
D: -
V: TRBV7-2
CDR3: CASSLAGPGAPPGNTIYF
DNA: TGTGCCAGCAGCTTAGCTGGCCCGGGGGCACCCCCTGGAAACACCATATATTTT

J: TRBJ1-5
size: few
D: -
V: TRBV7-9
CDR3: CASSTSVPNQPQHF
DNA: TGTGCCAGCAGCACTTCAGTACCCAATCAGCCCCAGCATTTT

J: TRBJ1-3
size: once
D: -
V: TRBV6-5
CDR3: CASSPSAGTTSGNTIYF
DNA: TGTGCCAGCAGCCCCAGCGCCGGGACGACCTCTGGAAACACCATATATTTT

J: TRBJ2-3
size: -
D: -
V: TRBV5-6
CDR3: CASSIRQAYRTDTQYF
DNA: TGTGCCAGCAGCATCCGACAGGCGTATCGCACAGATACGCAGTATTTT

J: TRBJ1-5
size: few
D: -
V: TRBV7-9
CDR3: CASSLSGHQPQHF
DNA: TGTGCCAGCAGCTTATCGGGTCATCAGCCCCAGCATTTT

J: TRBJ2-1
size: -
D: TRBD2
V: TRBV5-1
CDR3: CASSSILLRLAGREQFF
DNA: TGCGCCAGCAGCTCCATACTTCTTCGACTAGCGGGAAGGGAGCAGTTCTTC

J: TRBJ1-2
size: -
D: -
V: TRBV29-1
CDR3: CSVQTGRDYGYTF
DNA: TGCAGCGTTCAAACAGGGCGGGACTATGGCTACACCTTC

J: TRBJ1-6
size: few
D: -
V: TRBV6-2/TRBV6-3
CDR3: CASSYRVSPLHF
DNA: TGTGCCAGCAGTTACCGGGTCTCACCCCTCCACTTT

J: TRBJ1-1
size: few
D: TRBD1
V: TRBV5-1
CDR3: CASTLQGRLNTEAFF
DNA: TGCGCCAGCACCTTACAGGGGCGACTGAACACTGAAGCTTTCTTT

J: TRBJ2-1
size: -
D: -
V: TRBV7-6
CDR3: CASSLGEAAYNEQFF
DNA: TGTGCCAGCAGCTTGGGGGAGGCGGCTTACAATGAGCAGTTCTTC

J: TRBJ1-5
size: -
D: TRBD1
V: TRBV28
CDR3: CATSTGGPDRYNQPQHF
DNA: TGTGCCACCTCGACAGGGGGCCCAGATCGGTACAATCAGCCCCAGCATTTT

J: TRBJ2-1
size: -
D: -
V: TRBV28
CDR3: CASSPPAARRNEQFF
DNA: TGTGCCAGCAGCCCCCCCGCGGCCCGGCGGAATGAGCAGTTCTTC

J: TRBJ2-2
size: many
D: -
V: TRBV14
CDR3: CASSPGPYNTGELFF
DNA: TGTGCCAGCAGCCCCGGACCATATAACACCGGGGAGCTGTTTTTT

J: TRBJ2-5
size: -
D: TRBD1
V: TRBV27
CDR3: CASRRTGQETQYF
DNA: TGTGCCAGCCGAAGGACAGGCCAAGAGACCCAGTACTTC

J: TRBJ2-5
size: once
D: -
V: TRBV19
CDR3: CASSSDWQETQYF
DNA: TGTGCCAGTAGTTCGGACTGGCAAGAGACCCAGTACTTC

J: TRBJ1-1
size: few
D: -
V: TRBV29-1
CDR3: CSVEDRGGAEAFF
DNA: TGCAGCGTTGAAGATCGCGGGGGCGCTGAAGCTTTCTTT

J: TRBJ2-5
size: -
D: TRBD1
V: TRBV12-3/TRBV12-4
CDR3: CASSGTAETQYF
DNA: TGTGCCAGCAGTGGGACAGCAGAGACCCAGTACTTC

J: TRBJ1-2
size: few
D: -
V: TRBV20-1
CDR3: CSAIQGVNYGYTF
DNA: TGCAGTGCTATCCAGGGCGTAAACTATGGCTACACCTTC

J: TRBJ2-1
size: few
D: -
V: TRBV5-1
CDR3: CASSLGGYHNEQFF
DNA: TGCGCCAGCAGCTTGGGGGGCTACCACAATGAGCAGTTCTTC

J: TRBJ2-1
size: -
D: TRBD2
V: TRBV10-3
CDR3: CAIGTTGDNEQFF
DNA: TGTGCCATAGGGACTACCGGCGACAATGAGCAGTTCTTC

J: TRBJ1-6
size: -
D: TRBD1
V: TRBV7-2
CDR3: CASSSTGTPLHF
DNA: TGTGCCAGCAGCTCGACAGGGACACCCCTCCACTTT

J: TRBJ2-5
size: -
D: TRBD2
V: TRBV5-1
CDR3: CASSLGAGGSQETQYF
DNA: TGCGCCAGCAGCTTAGGCGCGGGAGGGTCCCAAGAGACCCAGTACTTC

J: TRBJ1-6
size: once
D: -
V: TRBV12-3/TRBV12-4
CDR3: CASRSNSPLHF
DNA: TGTGCCAGCAGGAGTAATTCACCCCTCCACTTT

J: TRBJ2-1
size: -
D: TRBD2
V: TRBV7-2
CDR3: CASSFSGSRGNEQFF
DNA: TGTGCCAGCAGCTTTAGCGGGAGTCGTGGTAATGAGCAGTTCTTC

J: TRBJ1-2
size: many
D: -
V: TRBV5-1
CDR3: CASSQDSPGYTF
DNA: TGCGCCAGCAGCCAGGACAGCCCCGGCTACACCTTC

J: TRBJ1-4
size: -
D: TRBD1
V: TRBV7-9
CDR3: CASSARQGVKLFF
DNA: TGTGCCAGCAGCGCCCGACAGGGGGTAAAACTGTTTTTT

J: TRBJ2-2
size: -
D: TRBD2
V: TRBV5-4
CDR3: CASTRTSGATGELFF
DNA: TGTGCCAGCACCCGGACTAGCGGGGCTACCGGGGAGCTGTTTTTT

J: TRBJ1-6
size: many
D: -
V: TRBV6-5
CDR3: CASSHLGMKYDSPLHF
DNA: TGTGCCAGCAGTCATCTCGGAATGAAGTACGATTCACCCCTCCACTTT

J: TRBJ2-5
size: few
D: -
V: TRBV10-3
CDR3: CAIRRDPQETQYF
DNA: TGTGCCATCAGGCGGGATCCCCAAGAGACCCAGTACTTC

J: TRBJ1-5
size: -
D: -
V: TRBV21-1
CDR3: CASSKTAQPQHF
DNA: TGTGCCAGCAGCAAGACAGCTCAGCCCCAGCATTTT

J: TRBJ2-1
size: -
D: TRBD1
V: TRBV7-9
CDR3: CASSLQGSSYNEQFF
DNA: TGTGCCAGCAGCCTACAGGGGAGCTCCTACAATGAGCAGTTCTTC

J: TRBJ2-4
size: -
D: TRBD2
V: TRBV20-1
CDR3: CSAPNVERELDIQYF
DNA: TGCAGTGCCCCCAACGTCGAGCGGGAGTTGGACATTCAGTACTTC

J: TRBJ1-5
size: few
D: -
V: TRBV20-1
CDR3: CSASPNSNQPQHF
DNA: TGCAGTGCTAGCCCTAATAGCAATCAGCCCCAGCATTTT